This T cell receptor beta chain was observed in a study of shared clonotypes between healthy human individuals. Study outcomes and limitations: Clonotypes shared by all four donors outscored non-shared clonotypes in generation probability.

A note on this clone: Its antigen is unidentified.

The repertoire was sequenced with immunoSEQ multiplex PCR; TCRdb's copy has only in-frame clones and lacks some. The sample has millions of clones, more than 85% seen once. Terminally differentiated effector memory CD45RA+ cells were left out of the naive CD8 fraction, which was CD45RO-negative and positively selected for CCR7. This CDR3 has 15 amino acids. J gave up 2 bases and V 7 bases, and 7 bases lay outside the gene matches. Germline V gene sequence: CDR1 LNHDA, CDR2 SQIVND (reference sequence). The source material was naive CD8+ T cells from PBMCs. The source of this sequence is a man younger than 35 in good health. Some clones in this sample may be carry-over from other donors' samples. The J gene is TRBJ2-2, the V gene TRBV19; 7 bases align to TRBD2. The CDR3: CASIVGRGNTGELFF. The CDR3 nucleotides are TGTGCCAGTATCGTGGGGAGGGGAAACACCGGGGAGCTGTTTTTT.